What follows is one TCR beta chain and its context. This clone was seen a handful of times. It lacks a known antigen. Base-call qualities are not available, and no considerably larger clone is one nucleotide away. The V end gives up 5 bases and the J end 6 bases, leaving 7 bases in the junction not matched to a gene. The cysteine opens and the phenylalanine closes a CDR3 of 15 amino acids. Only the CDR3 region is kept as DNA, spanning 45 bases read in frame from base 1. Sequences MNHNY (CDR1) and SVGAGI (CDR2) are obtained from the germline V gene (reference sequence). These data belong to a study of beta chain features in type 1 diabetes (dated by TCRdb to about 2018). For context, the study as a whole: Patients and healthy donors did not differ in mean age, gender distribution, total cell number or subset yield. A total of under 120,000,000 sorted cells were examined across all samples, and RNA yield correlated strongly with the number of cells per subset. The study compared the TCRB repertoires of sorted circulating CD4+ T cell subsets in recently diagnosed type 1 diabetes patients with those in matched healthy donors. Regulatory and stem cell-like memory subsets were isolated from only 8 patients and roughly eight healthy donors, whereas naive and central memory subsets came from all 30 or so donors.

Points the paper makes about the study in general: PCR might favor shorter templates, but patient and control samples were amplified and corrected together, so any skew would affect both groups equally. Naive, central memory and regulatory TCRB repertoires appeared to be more alike among patients than among healthy donors. At VDJ recombination sites, patients with type 1 diabetes made fewer insertions and deleted more nucleotides, a pattern implying thymic rearrangement abnormalities. HLA sub-analyses involved small numbers of individuals, so any influence of HLA type on TCRB rearrangement remained unresolved. Because cDNA rather than genomic DNA was sequenced, highly expressing activated cells could have been over-represented, although no difference in activation and CD3 levels was found between groups. A moderate but significant shortening of TCRB CDR3 length was observed in type 1 diabetes patients in all four CD4+ subsets.

From each donor, a single peripheral blood sample of 90 to 150 mL on average was drawn into heparinised tubes. A BD FACSAria II was used to sort naive, central memory, regulatory and stem cell-like memory CD4+ T cells with a panel that included CD45RO, CCR7, CD25, CD127, CD95 and CD27. All sorted populations exceeded 95% purity. PBMCs were isolated immediately by Lymphoprep density gradient centrifugation and stained directly without culture. So that batch effects would be minimized, each experiment stained and sorted samples in pairs, pairing one healthy donor with one patient. The High Capacity cDNA Reverse Transcription Kit was used to reverse transcribe all of the isolated RNA, meaning that expressed TCRB transcripts were what got sequenced. Deep immunoSEQ sequencing was applied to naive, central memory and regulatory T cell samples, giving an average of about 3.4 million total reads per sample. After sorted cells were lysed in RLT buffer, RNA was extracted with DNase-treated RNeasy Micro or Mini kits, with the choice depending on cell number. To prevent cross-contamination, every cell subset was processed on its own, while patient and healthy donor samples were processed together. Using the immunoSEQ multiplex PCR, TCRB sequences were amplified from cDNA into 87-bp fragments spanning the CDR3 region. Amplicons were sequenced on the Illumina HiSeq platform. The authors' pipeline ran thus. PCR bias was corrected computationally using synthetic template baselines, and reads within Hamming distance 2 were collapsed, with unmergeable singletons discarded. Reads were aligned against IMGT so that V, D and J genes, CDR3 length and insertions or deletions at six rearrangement sites could be assigned. Within each subset, clonotype counts were normalized to sorted cell number, and only after that were true diversity and Gini coefficients computed with the tcR R package. The overlap coefficient, calculated on TCRB nucleotide sequences, was used to measure repertoire sharing. Out-of-frame TCRB sequences from naive cells were analyzed as a proxy for the pre-selection repertoire. The source is immuneACCESS, and TCRdb retained only in-frame sequences with V and J called. Part of the clones is not carried over; for the studies checked, unresolved V genes explain less than half of this, and the remainder is unexplained. V and J calls and clone size are given by that table; D and trimming were obtained from the DNA. Present in this sample are 300,000 to 450,000 clones, 10% to 15% of which were seen just once. The ten largest clones add up to around 0.015% of the sample.

This TCR derives from a man aged 18 to 30 in good health. This chain joins TRBV6-6 to TRBJ1-1; a stretch of 12 junction bases matches TRBD1. Sequencing was performed on naive CD4+ T cells from blood. Read against the paper, the sample's cell subset or site label means: true naive CD4+ T cells. CDR3 sequence: CASSPGTGGSAEAFF. The DNA sequence is as follows: TGTGCCAGCAGTCCCGGGACAGGGGGCTCAGCTGAAGCTTTCTTT.